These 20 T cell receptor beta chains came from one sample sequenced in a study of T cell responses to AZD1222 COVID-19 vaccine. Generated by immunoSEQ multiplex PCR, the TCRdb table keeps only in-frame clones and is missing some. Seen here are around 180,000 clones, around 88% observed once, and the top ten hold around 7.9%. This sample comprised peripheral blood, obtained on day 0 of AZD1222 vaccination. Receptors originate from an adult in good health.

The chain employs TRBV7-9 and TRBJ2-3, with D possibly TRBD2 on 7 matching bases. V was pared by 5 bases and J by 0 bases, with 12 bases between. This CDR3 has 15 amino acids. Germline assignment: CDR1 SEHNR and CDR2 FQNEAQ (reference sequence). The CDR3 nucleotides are TGTGCCAGCAGCACCCGGGGGGCTAGCACAGATACGCAGTATTTT. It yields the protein CASSTRGASTDTQYF.

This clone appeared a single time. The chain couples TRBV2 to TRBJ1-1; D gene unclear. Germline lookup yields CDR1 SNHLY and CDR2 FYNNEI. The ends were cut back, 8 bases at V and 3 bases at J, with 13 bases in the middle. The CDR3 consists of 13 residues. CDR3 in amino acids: CASGKGGYTEAFF. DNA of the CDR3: TGTGCCAGCGGGAAGGGTGGGTACACTGAAGCTTTCTTT.

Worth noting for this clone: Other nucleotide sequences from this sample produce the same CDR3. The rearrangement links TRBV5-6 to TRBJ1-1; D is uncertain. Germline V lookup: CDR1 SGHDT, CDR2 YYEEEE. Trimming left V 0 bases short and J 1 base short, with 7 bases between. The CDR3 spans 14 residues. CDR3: CASSLGYPNTEAFF. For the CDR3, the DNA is TGTGCCAGCAGCTTGGGGTATCCGAACACTGAAGCTTTCTTT.

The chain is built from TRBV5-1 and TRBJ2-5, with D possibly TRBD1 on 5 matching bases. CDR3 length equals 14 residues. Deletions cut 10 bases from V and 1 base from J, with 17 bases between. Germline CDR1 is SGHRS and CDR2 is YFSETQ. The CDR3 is CASAASGAQETQYF. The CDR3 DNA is TGCGCCTCGGCGGCTAGTGGGGCCCAAGAGACCCAGTACTTC.

The CDR3 coding sequence is TGTGCCAGCAGCTGGGGAAAGGGAGATCAGCCCCAGCATTTT. Protein product: CASSWGKGDQPQHF. The gene calls are TRBV7-9 and TRBJ1-5; D is unresolved. Germline V lookup: CDR1 SEHNR, CDR2 FQNEAQ (reference sequence). This CDR3 is built from 14 residues. V lost 4 bases and J lost 5, with 12 bases in between.

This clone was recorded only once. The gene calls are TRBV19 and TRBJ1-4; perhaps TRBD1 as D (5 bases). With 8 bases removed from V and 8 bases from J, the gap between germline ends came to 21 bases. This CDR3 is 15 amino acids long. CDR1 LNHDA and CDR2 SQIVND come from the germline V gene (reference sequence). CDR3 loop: CASGQSGVRGEKLFF. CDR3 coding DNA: TGTGCCAGTGGTCAAAGCGGGGTCCGGGGGGAAAAACTGTTTTTT. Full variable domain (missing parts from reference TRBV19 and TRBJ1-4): DGGITQSPKYLFRKEGQNVTLSCEQNLNHDAMYWYRQDPGQGLRLIYYSQIVNDFQKGDIAEGYSVSREKKESFPLTVTSAQKNPTAFYLCASGQSGVRGEKLFFGSGTQLSVL.

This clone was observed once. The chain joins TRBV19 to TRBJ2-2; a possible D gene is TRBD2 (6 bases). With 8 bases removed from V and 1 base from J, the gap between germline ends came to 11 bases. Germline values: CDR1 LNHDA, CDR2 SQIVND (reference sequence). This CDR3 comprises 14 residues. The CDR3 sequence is CASGGTLNTGELFF. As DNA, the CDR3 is TGTGCCAGTGGGGGGACCCTGAACACCGGGGAGCTGTTTTTT.

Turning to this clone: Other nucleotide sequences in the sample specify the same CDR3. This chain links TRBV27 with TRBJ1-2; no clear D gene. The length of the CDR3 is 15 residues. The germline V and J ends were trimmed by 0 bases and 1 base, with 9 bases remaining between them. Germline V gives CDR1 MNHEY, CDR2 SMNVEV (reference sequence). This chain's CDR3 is CASSLSSGGNYGYTF. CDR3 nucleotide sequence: TGTGCCAGCAGTTTATCGTCCGGAGGTAACTATGGCTACACCTTC.

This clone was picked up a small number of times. CDR3 DNA sequence: TGTGCCAGCAGCTCGACTAGCGGGGGGTTAGAGACCCAGTACTTC. It codes for CASSSTSGGLETQYF. V usage is TRBV7-2 and J usage is TRBJ2-5, with TRBD2 matching 13 bases. The CDR3 covers 15 residues. The V and J ends lost 4 bases and 4 bases, in that order; junction bases with no gene match: 3. CDR1 SGHTA and CDR2 FQGNSA come from the germline V gene. The full variable domain, rest sourced from reference TRBV7-2 and TRBJ2-5, is GAGVSQSPSNKVTEKGKDVELRCDPISGHTALYWYRQSLGQGLEFLIYFQGNSAPDKSGLPSDRFSAERTGGSVSTLTIQRTQQEDSAVYLCASSSTSGGLETQYFGPGTRLLVL.

For the CDR3, the DNA is TGTGCCAGCAGCCCCCTAGATCGGGGCTACAATGAGCAGTTCTTC. It encodes CASSPLDRGYNEQFF. J is TRBJ2-1 and V is TRBV7-8; possibly TRBD2 for D (5 bases). The CDR3 contains 15 residues. Germline V lookup: CDR1 SGHVS, CDR2 FQNEAQ. V was shortened by 5 bases and J by 3 bases, with 14 bases between the two germline ends.

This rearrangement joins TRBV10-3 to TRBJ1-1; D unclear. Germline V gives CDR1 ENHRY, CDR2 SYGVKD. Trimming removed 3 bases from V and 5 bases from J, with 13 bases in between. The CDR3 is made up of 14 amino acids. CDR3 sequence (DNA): TGTGCCATCAGTGAAGGCAGGAAGGGTACTGAAGCTTTCTTT. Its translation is CAISEGRKGTEAFF.

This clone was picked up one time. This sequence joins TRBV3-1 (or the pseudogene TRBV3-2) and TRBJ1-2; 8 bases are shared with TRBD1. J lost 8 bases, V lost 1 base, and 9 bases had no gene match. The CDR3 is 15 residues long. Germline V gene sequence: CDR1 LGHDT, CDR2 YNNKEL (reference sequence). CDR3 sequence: CASSQVPDRGGGYTF. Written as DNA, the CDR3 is TGTGCCAGCAGCCAAGTACCCGACAGGGGAGGAGGCTACACCTTC.

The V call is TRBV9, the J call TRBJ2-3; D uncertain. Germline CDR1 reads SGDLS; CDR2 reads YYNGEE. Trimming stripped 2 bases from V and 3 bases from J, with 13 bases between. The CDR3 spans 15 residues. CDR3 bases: TGTGCCAGCAGCGTTGGGCCAGTTGGGACAGATACGCAGTATTTT. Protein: CASSVGPVGTDTQYF.

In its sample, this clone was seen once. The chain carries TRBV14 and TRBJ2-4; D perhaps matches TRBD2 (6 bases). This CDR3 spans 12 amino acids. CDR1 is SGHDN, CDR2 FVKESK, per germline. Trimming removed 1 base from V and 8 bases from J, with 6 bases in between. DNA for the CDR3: TGTGCCAGCAGCCAAGGGAGGGACATTCAGTACTTC. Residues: CASSQGRDIQYF.

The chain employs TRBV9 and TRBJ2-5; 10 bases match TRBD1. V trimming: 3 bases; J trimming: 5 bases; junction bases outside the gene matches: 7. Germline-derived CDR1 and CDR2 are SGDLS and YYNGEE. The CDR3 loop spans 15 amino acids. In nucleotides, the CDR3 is TGTGCCAGCAGCGAGATGGGGACAGGGGTGGAGACCCAGTACTTC. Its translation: CASSEMGTGVETQYF.

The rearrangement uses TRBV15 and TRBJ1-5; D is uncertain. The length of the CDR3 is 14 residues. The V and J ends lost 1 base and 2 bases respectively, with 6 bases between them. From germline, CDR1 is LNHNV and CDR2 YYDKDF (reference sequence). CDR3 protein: CATSRGFGNQPQHF. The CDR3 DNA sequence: TGTGCCACCAGCAGAGGGTTTGGCAATCAGCCCCAGCATTTT.

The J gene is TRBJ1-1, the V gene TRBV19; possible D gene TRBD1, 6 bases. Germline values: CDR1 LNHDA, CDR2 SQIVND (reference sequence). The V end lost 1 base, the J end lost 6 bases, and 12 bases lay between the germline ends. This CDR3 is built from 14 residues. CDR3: CASSIAGGAPEAFF. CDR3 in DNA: TGTGCCAGTAGTATAGCGGGGGGGGCGCCTGAAGCTTTCTTT.

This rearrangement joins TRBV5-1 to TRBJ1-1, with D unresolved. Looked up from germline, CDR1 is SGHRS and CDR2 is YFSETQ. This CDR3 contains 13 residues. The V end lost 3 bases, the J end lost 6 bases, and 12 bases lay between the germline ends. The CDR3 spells CASSSVEGAEAFF. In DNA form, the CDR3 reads TGCGCCAGCAGCTCCGTGGAGGGCGCTGAAGCTTTCTTT.

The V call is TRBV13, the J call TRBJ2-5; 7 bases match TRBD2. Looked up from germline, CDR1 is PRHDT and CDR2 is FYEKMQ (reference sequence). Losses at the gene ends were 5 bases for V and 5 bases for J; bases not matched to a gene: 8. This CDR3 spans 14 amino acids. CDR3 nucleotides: TGTGCCAGCAGCCCGCGGGGGTTATACGAGACCCAGTACTTC. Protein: CASSPRGLYETQYF.

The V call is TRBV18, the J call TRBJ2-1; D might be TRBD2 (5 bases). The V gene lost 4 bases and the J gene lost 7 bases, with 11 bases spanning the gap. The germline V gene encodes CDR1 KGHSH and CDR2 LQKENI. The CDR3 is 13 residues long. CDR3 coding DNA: TGTGCCAGCTCACTACTCACGGGGAATGAGCAGTTCTTC. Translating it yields CASSLLTGNEQFF.